These 9 T cell receptor beta chains share one sample of origin, sequenced in a study of CD8+ T cells in alopecia areata (dated by TCRdb to 2016 to 2019). This sample's time point label indicates: baseline before oral tofacitinib. Library creation used the immunoSEQ multiplex PCR assay. To provide template for TCR sequencing, every sample had RNA extracted and reverse transcribed into cDNA. TCRdb took over this immuneACCESS table, retaining in-frame rearrangements with V and J assigned. Such tables are incomplete; in checked studies, under half of the missing clones stem from an unresolved V gene, and the remainder is unexplained. For this sample there are roughly 180,000 clones; roughly 65% appear just once. The ten largest clones take up 1.5% to 2% of the sample. Sequences were derived from CD4+ T cells sorted from blood, sampled at week 0. These receptors came from a human donor with alopecia areata.

This clone has only one observation. The V and J genes are TRBV25-1 and TRBJ1-4, with D possibly being TRBD1 (5 bases). V was shortened by 5 bases and J by 5 bases, with 15 bases between the two germline ends. This CDR3 contains 15 residues. Germline assignment: CDR1 MGHDK and CDR2 SYGVNS. The CDR3 DNA reads as TGTGCCAGCAGTAGCCAGACAGCATTGAATGAAAAACTGTTTTTT. Translated: CASSSQTALNEKLFF.

At least ten counts were recorded for this clone. The rearrangement uses TRBV7-2 and TRBJ2-7; D possibly uses TRBD1 or TRBD2 (5 bases each). CDR1 SGHTA and CDR2 FQGNSA come from the germline V gene. The germline V and J ends were trimmed by 7 bases and 7 bases, with 20 bases remaining between them. The CDR3 has 14 amino acids. The DNA for the CDR3 is TGTGCCAGCAAACCCGGGACCGCCGAGTGGGAGCAGTACTTC. Protein: CASKPGTAEWEQYF. Full variable domain (outside the CDR3, taken from reference TRBV7-2 and TRBJ2-7): GAGVSQSPSNKVTEKGKDVELRCDPISGHTALYWYRQSLGQGLEFLIYFQGNSAPDKSGLPSDRFSAERTGGSVSTLTIQRTQQEDSAVYLCASKPGTAEWEQYFGPGTRLTVT.

The chain uses TRBV19 and TRBJ1-2; the D gene is possibly TRBD1 (5 bases). CDR3 size: 15 residues. Trimming took 3 bases from V and 0 from J, leaving 11 bases between them. Germline CDR1 and CDR2: LNHDA and SQIVND (reference sequence). The CDR3 DNA follows: TGTGCCAGTAGTATCGACAGTACCTCTAACTATGGCTACACCTTC. Its protein product is CASSIDSTSNYGYTF.

This chain uses TRBV4-3 with TRBJ1-1; TRBD1 matches 10 bases. Germline loops: CDR1 LGHNA, CDR2 YSLEER. The J segment lost 10 bases and the V segment lost 4 bases, leaving 9 bases of the junction unmatched. The CDR3 extends over 14 amino acids. CDR3 bases: TGCGCCAGCAGCCGAATGACAGGGGGCGAGGTAGCTTTCTTT. This sequence encodes CASSRMTGGEVAFF.

The chain has TRBV30 and TRBJ1-1, with 10 bases aligning to TRBD1. The CDR3 is 12 amino acids. J was trimmed by 5 bases and V by 5 bases; bases with no gene match: 2. Per the germline V gene, CDR1 is GTSNPN and CDR2 is SVGIG (reference sequence). This CDR3 is CAWDRGRTEAFF. In DNA form, the CDR3 reads TGTGCCTGGGACAGGGGGCGGACTGAAGCTTTCTTT.

The gene calls are TRBV20-1 and TRBJ1-1, with a weak D call TRBD1 (6 bases). From germline, CDR1 is DFQATT and CDR2 SNEGSKA (reference sequence). V was shortened by 5 bases and J by 5 bases, with 9 bases between the two germline ends. The CDR3 has 11 residues. The CDR3 protein is CSAPGQTEAFF. CDR3 coding DNA: TGCAGTGCTCCCGGACAGACTGAAGCTTTCTTT.

The V and J genes are TRBV5-1 and TRBJ1-2, with D maybe TRBD1 (5 bases). CDR1 is SGHRS, CDR2 YFSETQ, per germline. V was clipped by 1 base and J by 2 bases, with 12 bases between them. The CDR3 is 15 residues long. The CDR3 loop is CASSLMGQVNYGYTF. The CDR3 region has the DNA TGCGCCAGCAGCTTGATGGGGCAGGTAAACTATGGCTACACCTTC.

The CDR3 bases are TGTGCCAGCAGCTTAGATAGGCGCGAGCAGTACTTC. Translated, it gives CASSLDRREQYF. V is TRBV7-2 and J is TRBJ2-7; D is unclear. CDR1 SGHTA and CDR2 FQGNSA come from the germline V gene. The CDR3 has 12 residues. V was clipped by 1 base and J by 6 bases, with 7 bases between them.

This rearrangement joins TRBV29-1 to TRBJ2-2; D possibly corresponds to TRBD2 (5 bases). This CDR3 comprises 12 residues. Germline CDR1 reads SQVTM; CDR2 reads ANQGSEA. The V end lost 5 bases, the J end lost 6 bases, and 10 bases lay between the germline ends. As DNA, the CDR3 is TGCAGCGTTTTGCGGGTCCCCGGGGAGCTGTTTTTT. Amino acids: CSVLRVPGELFF.